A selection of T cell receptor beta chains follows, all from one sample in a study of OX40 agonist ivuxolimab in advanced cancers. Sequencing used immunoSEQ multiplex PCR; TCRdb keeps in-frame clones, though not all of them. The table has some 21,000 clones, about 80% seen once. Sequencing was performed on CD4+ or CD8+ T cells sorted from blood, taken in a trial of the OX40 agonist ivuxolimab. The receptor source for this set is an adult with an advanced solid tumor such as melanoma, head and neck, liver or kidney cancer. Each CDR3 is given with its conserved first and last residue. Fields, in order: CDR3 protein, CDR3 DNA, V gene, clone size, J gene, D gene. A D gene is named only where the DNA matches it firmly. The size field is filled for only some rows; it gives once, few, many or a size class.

CDR3aa: CASSLLEPVGEQYF
CDR3nt: TGTGCCAGCAGTCTCCTTGAACCTGTGGGGGAGCAGTACTTC
v_gene: TRBV6-1
abundance: -
j_gene: TRBJ2-7
d_gene: -

CDR3aa: CASSLAGAIYEQYF
CDR3nt: TGTGCCAGCAGCTTAGCGGGAGCTATCTACGAGCAGTACTTC
v_gene: TRBV7-8
abundance: -
j_gene: TRBJ2-7
d_gene: -

CDR3aa: CASSARDYRTDTQYF
CDR3nt: TGTGCCAGCAGTGCCCGGGACTACCGCACAGATACGCAGTATTTT
v_gene: TRBV6-5
abundance: -
j_gene: TRBJ2-3
d_gene: TRBD2

CDR3aa: CASSQDWREGRDTQYF
CDR3nt: TGCGCCAGCAGCCAAGATTGGCGGGAGGGCCGGGATACGCAGTATTTT
v_gene: TRBV4-1
abundance: -
j_gene: TRBJ2-3
d_gene: TRBD2

CDR3aa: CASSYVTEAFF
CDR3nt: TGTGCCAGTAGTTACGTCACTGAAGCTTTCTTT
v_gene: TRBV19
abundance: -
j_gene: TRBJ1-1
d_gene: -

CDR3aa: CASSFSRTKKETQYF
CDR3nt: TGTGCCAGCAGTTTCAGTCGGACAAAAAAAGAGACCCAGTACTTC
v_gene: TRBV28
abundance: -
j_gene: TRBJ2-5
d_gene: -

CDR3aa: CASSSKTGGYTGELFF
CDR3nt: TGCGCCAGCAGCTCGAAAACAGGGGGCTACACCGGGGAGCTGTTTTTT
v_gene: TRBV5-1
abundance: -
j_gene: TRBJ2-2
d_gene: TRBD1

CDR3aa: CASSQDVTRPGTDTQYF
CDR3nt: TGCGCCAGCAGCCAAGATGTGACGCGACCGGGCACAGATACGCAGTATTTT
v_gene: TRBV4-1
abundance: -
j_gene: TRBJ2-3
d_gene: -

CDR3aa: CASSGETGGYNEQFF
CDR3nt: TGTGCCAGCAGTGGAGAGACAGGGGGCTACAATGAGCAGTTCTTC
v_gene: TRBV6-1
abundance: -
j_gene: TRBJ2-1
d_gene: TRBD1

CDR3aa: CASSRYRGTGETQYF
CDR3nt: TGTGCCAGCAGCCGCTACAGGGGGACGGGGGAGACCCAGTACTTC
v_gene: TRBV4-2
abundance: -
j_gene: TRBJ2-5
d_gene: TRBD1

CDR3aa: CASSYTGTAYEQYF
CDR3nt: TGTGCCAGCAGTTACACCGGGACAGCATACGAGCAGTACTTC
v_gene: TRBV6-5
abundance: -
j_gene: TRBJ2-7
d_gene: TRBD1

CDR3aa: CASSVAGGDYEQYF
CDR3nt: TGCGCCAGCAGCGTAGCGGGGGGAGACTACGAGCAGTACTTC
v_gene: TRBV5-1
abundance: -
j_gene: TRBJ2-7
d_gene: TRBD2

CDR3aa: CASSVDGGGGQPQHF
CDR3nt: TGTGCCAGCAGCGTAGATGGGGGAGGAGGTCAGCCCCAGCATTTT
v_gene: TRBV9
abundance: -
j_gene: TRBJ1-5
d_gene: -

CDR3aa: CASSEGQNTEAFF
CDR3nt: TGTGCCAGCAGCGAGGGACAAAACACTGAAGCTTTCTTT
v_gene: TRBV7-3
abundance: medium-sized
j_gene: TRBJ1-1
d_gene: -

CDR3aa: CASRQMPVGSYEQYF
CDR3nt: TGCGCCAGCAGACAAATGCCGGTCGGATCCTACGAGCAGTACTTC
v_gene: TRBV4-1
abundance: -
j_gene: TRBJ2-7
d_gene: -

CDR3aa: CASSLGRQPGSYNEQFF
CDR3nt: TGTGCCAGCAGTCTCGGACGCCAGCCCGGATCCTACAATGAGCAGTTCTTC
v_gene: TRBV28
abundance: -
j_gene: TRBJ2-1
d_gene: -

CDR3aa: CASSSGLAGVIRDTQYF
CDR3nt: TGTGCCAGCAGCTCGGGACTAGCGGGAGTAATTAGAGATACGCAGTATTTT
v_gene: TRBV7-3
abundance: -
j_gene: TRBJ2-3
d_gene: TRBD2

CDR3aa: CASSLVAQVDTQYF
CDR3nt: TGTGCCAGCAGCTTAGTAGCGCAGGTAGATACGCAGTATTTT
v_gene: TRBV5-6
abundance: -
j_gene: TRBJ2-3
d_gene: -

CDR3aa: CASSERGHPYEQYF
CDR3nt: TGCGCCAGCAGTGAGAGAGGACACCCCTACGAGCAGTACTTC
v_gene: TRBV10-1
abundance: -
j_gene: TRBJ2-7
d_gene: -

CDR3aa: CASSVQGSTDTQYF
CDR3nt: TGTGCCAGCAGCGTTCAGGGGTCGACAGATACGCAGTATTTT
v_gene: TRBV9
abundance: -
j_gene: TRBJ2-3
d_gene: -

CDR3aa: CTSTEAFF
CDR3nt: TGCACGTCCACTGAAGCTTTCTTT
v_gene: TRBV29-1
abundance: once
j_gene: TRBJ1-1
d_gene: -

CDR3aa: CAWSGGLGQFF
CDR3nt: TGTGCCTGGAGTGGGGGCTTGGGGCAGTTCTTC
v_gene: TRBV30
abundance: once
j_gene: TRBJ2-1
d_gene: -

CDR3aa: CASSERGLRNQPQHF
CDR3nt: TGTGCCAGCAGTGAAAGGGGGCTGCGCAATCAGCCCCAGCATTTT
v_gene: TRBV6-1
abundance: -
j_gene: TRBJ1-5
d_gene: TRBD1

CDR3aa: CASSYGGDTEAFF
CDR3nt: TGTGCCAGCAGTTATGGGGGGGACACTGAAGCTTTCTTT
v_gene: TRBV28
abundance: -
j_gene: TRBJ1-1
d_gene: -

CDR3aa: CASSYSGLAGDRGLYEQYF
CDR3nt: TGTGCCAGCAGTTACTCTGGACTAGCGGGAGATCGGGGGCTGTACGAGCAGTACTTC
v_gene: TRBV6-7
abundance: -
j_gene: TRBJ2-7
d_gene: TRBD2

CDR3aa: CASSRLGDIGSPLHF
CDR3nt: TGTGCCAGCAGTCGGCTCGGGGATATTGGTTCACCCCTCCACTTT
v_gene: TRBV28
abundance: -
j_gene: TRBJ1-6
d_gene: -

CDR3aa: CASSVGTSNADTQYF
CDR3nt: TGTGCCAGCAGCGTAGGGACTAGCAACGCAGATACGCAGTATTTT
v_gene: TRBV9
abundance: -
j_gene: TRBJ2-3
d_gene: TRBD2

CDR3aa: CASSQDDGSRSYEQYF
CDR3nt: TGCGCCAGCAGCCAAGACGACGGGTCGAGGTCCTACGAGCAGTACTTC
v_gene: TRBV4-1
abundance: once
j_gene: TRBJ2-7
d_gene: -

CDR3aa: CASRGTSDYNEQFF
CDR3nt: TGTGCCAGCAGAGGGACTAGCGATTACAATGAGCAGTTCTTC
v_gene: TRBV28
abundance: -
j_gene: TRBJ2-1
d_gene: TRBD2

CDR3aa: CASRPTGGKGYTF
CDR3nt: TGTGCCAGCAGACCAACAGGGGGGAAAGGCTACACCTTC
v_gene: TRBV6-5
abundance: -
j_gene: TRBJ1-2
d_gene: TRBD1

CDR3aa: CASSRGMAGPVSYEQYF
CDR3nt: TGTGCCAGCAGCCGAGGGATGGCAGGTCCTGTCTCCTACGAGCAGTACTTC
v_gene: TRBV14
abundance: -
j_gene: TRBJ2-7
d_gene: -

CDR3aa: CASRTGVEAFF
CDR3nt: TGTGCCAGTAGAACAGGAGTTGAAGCTTTCTTT
v_gene: TRBV19
abundance: once
j_gene: TRBJ1-1
d_gene: -

CDR3aa: CASSLAGVETQYF
CDR3nt: TGTGCCAGCAGTTTAGCGGGAGTGGAGACCCAGTACTTC
v_gene: TRBV25-1
abundance: -
j_gene: TRBJ2-5
d_gene: TRBD2

CDR3aa: CAWSLAGVGETQYF
CDR3nt: TGTGCCTGGAGTTTAGCGGGAGTTGGTGAGACCCAGTACTTC
v_gene: TRBV30
abundance: -
j_gene: TRBJ2-5
d_gene: TRBD2

CDR3aa: CASKSDRGRTGELFF
CDR3nt: TGTGCCAGCAAGTCGGACAGGGGGCGAACCGGGGAGCTGTTTTTT
v_gene: TRBV6-5
abundance: -
j_gene: TRBJ2-2
d_gene: TRBD1

CDR3aa: CASSYGVYGYTF
CDR3nt: TGTGCCAGCAGTTATGGGGTTTATGGCTACACCTTC
v_gene: TRBV6-6
abundance: -
j_gene: TRBJ1-2
d_gene: -

CDR3aa: CASSPLRGPEQFF
CDR3nt: TGTGCCAGCAGCCCCCTGCGGGGACCTGAGCAGTTCTTC
v_gene: TRBV14
abundance: -
j_gene: TRBJ2-1
d_gene: -

CDR3aa: CASSPTGSSYNEQFF
CDR3nt: TGCGCCAGCAGCCCCACAGGGAGCTCCTACAATGAGCAGTTCTTC
v_gene: TRBV5-1
abundance: few
j_gene: TRBJ2-1
d_gene: -